The present TCR beta chain was sequenced within a study of CD8+CD57+ T cells in acquired aplastic anemia (dated by TCRdb to 2016 to 2019). For the study in its entirety: DNA extracted from sorted CD4+ and CD8+ cells had a mean of roughly 3.4 ug, with a range of roughly 0.2 to 27.4 ug. Healthy donor samples averaged roughly 9.8 million reads for CD4+ and fewer than 12 million for CD8+ cells. Findings and caveats that apply to the study as a whole: Although twenty-nine CD8+ CDR3 sequences were shared by patients and controls, these sequences appeared highly expressed in patients and within the immunodominant clones of patients. No significant difference in CD8+ Simpson's diversity was found between patients and healthy controls (P=0.060).

CDR3 length: 12 amino acids, cysteine to phenylalanine. Kept here is only the CDR3 DNA, which spans 36 bases and is read in frame from base 1. For CDR1 and CDR2, the germline V gene lists SGHTS and YDEGEE. Trimming takes 2 bases from V and 0 bases from J, and the germline ends sit 3 bases apart. Genomic DNA served as template for TCR beta VDJ combination and CDR3 sequence profiling. An Illumina HiSeq 2000 was the platform used for TCR repertoire sequencing. The original pipeline was this. TRBV/TRBJ rearrangement plots, CDR3 size and DJ length profiles, and Simpson's diversity index were used to assess repertoires. The immunodominant clone was defined as the most abundant DNA sequence in deep sequencing data. CDR3 amino acid sequences were screened for sharing across subjects and compared with published repertoires and the VDJdb database. The public reads were quality trimmed at Q25 with fastp and then assembled into clones with MiXCR by TCRdb, keeping productive beta chains. Rows are combined by CDR3 protein, so each entry shows the most common genes and DNA. V and J calls and clone size were set by TCRdb, not the authors. The sample contains under 200,000 distinct CDR3 sequences, 55% to 80% of them found a single time. 45% to 55% of the sample is held by the ten biggest clonotypes.

In this study, sorted CD4+ and CD8+ T cells from the blood of healthy subjects and of severe aplastic anemia patients had their TCR repertoires deep-sequenced. Ficoll-Paque density gradient centrifugation was used to isolate peripheral blood mononuclear cells. Before DNA extraction, CD4+ and CD8+ T cells were sorted by FACS or by magnetic beads. This clonotype appeared many times. Its antigen is unknown. No base qualities exist here, and no much larger clone lies one base off it. This receptor was identified in a human donor in good health. This chain joins TRBV5-8 to TRBJ2-7, with no D gene named confidently. The sequenced sample was sorted CD4+, CD8+, or CD8+CD57+ T cells (not recorded which) from PBMCs. The nucleotide sequence reads as follows: TGTGCCAGCAGCTTTGACTCCTACGAGCAGTACTTC. The encoded protein is CASSFDSYEQYF.